The 13 T cell receptor beta chains below come from one sample, sequenced in a study of blood T cell repertoires in COVID-19. Repertoires were generated with immunoSEQ multiplex PCR, while TCRdb's copy carries only in-frame clones and drops some. The data contain 150,000 or so clones, around 82% of them seen just once; the ten biggest clones take up 6.5% to 9%. Sample: peripheral blood. These receptors came from a middle-aged woman with COVID-19, enrolled during active disease.

This sequence joins TRBV3-1 (or the pseudogene TRBV3-2) and TRBJ2-1; 9 bases map to TRBD2. Looked up from germline, CDR1 is LGHDT and CDR2 is YNNKEL (reference sequence). This CDR3 comprises 14 residues. The V and J ends lost 3 bases and 9 bases, in that order; junction bases with no gene match: 6. The CDR3 loop reads CASSHSGGGSEQFF. DNA of the CDR3: TGTGCCAGCAGCCATAGCGGGGGAGGAAGTGAGCAGTTCTTC.

The rearrangement joins TRBV7-9 to TRBJ1-2; D might be TRBD1 (6 bases). CDR1 is SEHNR and CDR2 is FQNEAQ in the germline V gene (reference sequence). CDR3 size: 14 residues. V lost 8 bases and J lost 2, with 15 bases in between. CDR3 loop: CASESTGLNYGYTF. Written as DNA, the CDR3 is TGTGCCAGCGAATCGACAGGTTTAAACTATGGCTACACCTTC.

V is TRBV10-3 and J is TRBJ2-2; TRBD1 matches 7 bases. V trimming: 10 bases; J trimming: 0 bases; junction bases outside the gene matches: 8. Germline values: CDR1 ENHRY, CDR2 SYGVKD. This CDR3 spans 15 amino acids. The CDR3 here is CATHPGTANTGELFF. The CDR3 DNA sequence: TGTGCCACCCATCCCGGGACAGCGAACACCGGGGAGCTGTTTTTT.

CDR3 bases: TGTGCCAGTACGTCGGTTTCCTACAATGAGCAGTTCTTC. It translates to CASTSVSYNEQFF. The V gene is TRBV19, the J gene TRBJ2-1, with D unclear. In germline, CDR1 is LNHDA, CDR2 SQIVND (reference sequence). Trimming took off 7 bases at V and 1 base at J, with 8 bases between the two ends. This CDR3 comprises 13 residues.

The J gene is TRBJ2-2, the V gene TRBV7-9; 7 bases fit TRBD2. The ends lost 1 base at V and 6 bases at J; junction bases unmatched: 5. The CDR3 loop spans 15 amino acids. CDR1 and CDR2 from the germline V gene are SEHNR and FQNEAQ (reference sequence). The CDR3 sequence is CASSLGAGRAGELFF. The CDR3, as DNA: TGTGCCAGCAGCTTAGGAGCGGGAAGGGCCGGGGAGCTGTTTTTT.

This chain links TRBV7-9 with TRBJ1-1; D perhaps matches TRBD1 (5 bases). This CDR3 has 13 amino acids. The germline V and J ends were trimmed by 1 base and 3 bases, with 6 bases remaining between them. CDR1 SEHNR and CDR2 FQNEAQ come from the germline V gene (reference sequence). CDR3 in amino acids: CASSLVRDTEAFF. CDR3 DNA: TGTGCCAGCAGCTTAGTCAGGGACACTGAAGCTTTCTTT.

The genes are TRBV7-8 and TRBJ2-1; D possibly corresponds to TRBD2 (5 bases). Trimming stripped 3 bases from V and 6 bases from J, with 15 bases between. Germline V gives CDR1 SGHVS, CDR2 FQNEAQ. The CDR3 covers 15 residues. The CDR3 region has the DNA TGTGCCAGCAGCTTCCCCGAGGGTAGCCTCAATGAGCAGTTCTTC. Amino acids: CASSFPEGSLNEQFF.

This sequence joins TRBV10-2 and TRBJ2-7; 7 bases line up with TRBD1. The CDR3 totals 13 residues. V was clipped by 10 bases and J by 6 bases; unmatched bases: 12. CDR1 and CDR2 from the germline V gene are WSHSY and SAAADI. In DNA form, the CDR3 reads TGCGCCATTCTCCGGGACAGCAACGGCGAGCAGTACTTC. Amino acid sequence: CAILRDSNGEQYF.

This chain uses TRBV11-3 with TRBJ2-5, with 7 bases lining up with TRBD1. The CDR3 extends over 14 amino acids. V was pared by 5 bases and J by 4 bases, with 7 bases of the junction left unmatched. Germline V gene sequence: CDR1 SGHNT, CDR2 YENEEA. The CDR3 spells CASSPQGVGETQYF. CDR3 DNA sequence: TGTGCCAGCAGCCCCCAGGGGGTGGGAGAGACCCAGTACTTC.

V and J are TRBV2 and TRBJ2-7, with D perhaps matching TRBD1 (5 bases). Germline CDR1 reads SNHLY; CDR2 reads FYNNEI. The CDR3 is 15 residues long. Trimming took off 1 base at V and 1 base at J, with 11 bases between the two ends. The CDR3 here is CASSEVRDFSYEQYV. The CDR3 bases are TGTGCCAGCAGTGAAGTCAGGGATTTTTCCTACGAGCAGTACGTC.

The chain links TRBV2 to TRBJ1-1; perhaps TRBD1 as D (5 bases). The germline gives CDR1 SNHLY, CDR2 FYNNEI. The CDR3 contains 13 residues. The V and J ends lost 9 bases and 2 bases respectively, with 13 bases between them. The CDR3 here is CARGGSTNTEAFF. The DNA of the CDR3 is TGTGCCAGGGGGGGTTCCACTAACACTGAAGCTTTCTTT.

This rearrangement joins TRBV7-3 to TRBJ2-3, with a weak D call TRBD2 (6 bases). The CDR3 runs to 16 residues. Germline values: CDR1 SGHTA, CDR2 FQGTGA. Trimming removed 1 base at V and 1 base at J, with 12 bases between. CDR3 amino acids: CASSLNPRGRTDTQYF. The CDR3 coding sequence is TGTGCCAGCAGCTTAAATCCGCGGGGACGCACAGATACGCAGTATTTT.

The chain couples TRBV27 to TRBJ2-1, with TRBD2 matching 9 bases. Germline assignment: CDR1 MNHEY and CDR2 SMNVEV (reference sequence). The J segment lost 10 bases and the V segment lost 3 bases, leaving 7 bases of the junction unmatched. CDR3 length: 14 amino acids. CDR3 sequence: CASSFRSRGGEQFF. CDR3 nucleotide sequence: TGTGCCAGCAGTTTTCGGTCGCGGGGGGGCGAGCAGTTCTTC.